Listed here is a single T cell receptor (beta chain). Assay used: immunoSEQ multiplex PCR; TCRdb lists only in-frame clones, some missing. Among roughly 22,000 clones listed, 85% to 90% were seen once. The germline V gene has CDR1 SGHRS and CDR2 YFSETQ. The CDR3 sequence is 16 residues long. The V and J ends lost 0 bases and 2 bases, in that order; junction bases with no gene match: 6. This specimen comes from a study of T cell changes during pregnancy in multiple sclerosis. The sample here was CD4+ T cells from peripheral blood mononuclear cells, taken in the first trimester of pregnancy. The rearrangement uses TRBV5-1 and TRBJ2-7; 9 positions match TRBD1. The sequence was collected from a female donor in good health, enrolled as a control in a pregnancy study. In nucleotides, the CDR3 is TGCGCCAGCAGCTTGGGGGGACAGGGTGGGACCTACGAGCAGTACTTC. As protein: CASSLGGQGGTYEQYF.